This T cell receptor (beta chain) was obtained from a study of glioma-infiltrating T cells after dendritic cell vaccination. General study findings and limits: Only a small number of patients had complete blood and tumor samples.

This CDR3 has 13 residues. Germline V CDR1 and CDR2: GTSNPN, SVGIG (reference sequence). V was cut by 2 bases and J by 2 bases, with 7 bases left in between. This clone was seen ten or more times. Its antigen is still unknown. Measured with immunoSEQ multiplex PCR; TCRdb has only the in-frame clones, and not every one. The data hold fewer than 85,000 clones, with approximately 80% observed a single time. Only patients with spare fresh-frozen tumor and over two years of follow-up were included. None of the glioblastoma patients had an isocitrate dehydrogenase mutation. This clonotype originated in a human donor with glioblastoma. Source: blood, taken before dendritic cell vaccination. The V gene is TRBV30, the J gene TRBJ1-5, with D perhaps matching TRBD1 (6 bases). The CDR3 loop reads CAWSSGGNQPQHF. CDR3 bases: TGTGCCTGGAGTTCAGGGGGCAATCAGCCCCAGCATTTT.